These 13 T cell receptor beta chains originate from one sample sequenced in a study of blood T cell repertoires in COVID-19. Generated by immunoSEQ multiplex PCR, the TCRdb table keeps only in-frame clones and is missing some. The sample includes about 260,000 clones, around 84% of them seen just once. The specimen was peripheral blood. The source of these receptors is a man aged 55 to 70 with acute or convalescent COVID-19.

The chain has TRBV7-2 and TRBJ2-1; 9 bases match TRBD2. Germline lookup yields CDR1 SGHTA and CDR2 FQGNSA. After removal of 4 bases from V and 6 bases from J, the junction contained 16 bases not matched to a gene. The CDR3 sequence is 18 residues long. The CDR3 sequence: CASSYRVTSGALGNEQFF. CDR3 DNA sequence: TGTGCCAGCAGCTATCGAGTGACTAGCGGAGCCTTAGGCAATGAGCAGTTCTTC.

The chain recombines TRBV18 with TRBJ2-1; 8 bases line up with TRBD2. Per germline, CDR1 KGHSH and CDR2 LQKENI. J gave up 0 bases and V 10 bases, and 5 bases lay outside the gene matches. This CDR3 contains 14 residues. The CDR3 DNA reads as TGTGCCACCCGCGCGGGAGGCTCCTACAATGAGCAGTTCTTC. This encodes CATRAGGSYNEQFF. Filled out from reference TRBV18 and TRBJ2-1, the complete variable domain reads NAGVMQNPRHLVRRRGQEARLRCSPMKGHSHVYWYRQLPEEGLKFMVYLQKENIIDESGMPKERFSAEFPKEGPSILRIQQVVRGDSAAYFCATRAGGSYNEQFFGPGTRLTVL.

This clone was picked up a small number of times. The CDR3 DNA sequence: TGTGCCAGCGGGGGACTAGCGGGATTGGGCGGGGAGCTGTTTTTT. Protein product: CASGGLAGLGGELFF. The chain links TRBV2 to TRBJ2-2; 13 bases are a match to TRBD2. This CDR3 comprises 15 residues. With 8 bases clipped from V and 7 bases from J, the junction kept 7 bases outside the gene matches. Germline-derived CDR1 and CDR2 are SNHLY and FYNNEI.

This chain connects TRBV29-1 to TRBJ1-1; D is unclear. Per the germline V gene, CDR1 is SQVTM and CDR2 is ANQGSEA. Deletions cut 7 bases from V and 0 bases from J, with 12 bases between. The CDR3 spans 13 residues. The DNA for the CDR3 is TGCAGCGCAGCTGGAGCCTTGAACACTGAAGCTTTCTTT. Translated, it gives CSAAGALNTEAFF.

The chain combines TRBV10-3 with TRBJ1-2; perhaps TRBD1 as D (5 bases). From germline, CDR1 is ENHRY and CDR2 SYGVKD. The CDR3 extends over 12 amino acids. Trimming cost V 0 bases and J 10 bases, with 9 bases left between them. The CDR3, as DNA: TGTGCCATCAGTGAGTCGGTACAGGCCTACACCTTC. Amino acid sequence: CAISESVQAYTF.

To note about this clone: A read error may produce the germline difference seen at one junction end. This rearrangement joins TRBV6-5 to TRBJ1-2, with D possibly being TRBD1 (6 bases). The germline V gene encodes CDR1 MNHEY and CDR2 SVGAGI. The CDR3 covers 12 residues. The CDR3 coding sequence is TGTGCCAGCAGTCACTCAGGGGATGGCTACACCTTC. Translated: CASSHSGDGYTF.

This sequence joins TRBV21-1 and TRBJ1-4. TRBV21-1 is designated a pseudogene. This CDR3 region has 16 residues. The CDR3 DNA follows: TGTGCCAGCAGCAAAGTCAACGGGAGACCCAATGAAAAACTGTTTTTT. Translated: CASSKVNGRPNEKLFF.

The sample holds a few counts of this clone. The J gene is TRBJ1-2, the V gene TRBV2; weak D call: TRBD1 (6 bases). The CDR3 runs 14 residues. Per germline, CDR1 SNHLY and CDR2 FYNNEI. V dropped 5 bases and J dropped 4 bases, with 14 bases sitting between them. In DNA form, the CDR3 reads TGTGCCAGCAGTCCGACACCGGACAGCTATGGCTACACCTTC. The encoded protein is CASSPTPDSYGYTF. Variable domain in full (rest from reference TRBV2 and TRBJ1-2): EPEVTQTPSHQVTQMGQEVILRCVPISNHLYFYWYRQILGQKVEFLVSFYNNEISEKSEIFDDQFSVERPDGSNFTLKIRSTKLEDSAMYFCASSPTPDSYGYTFGSGTRLTVV.

The chain carries TRBV4-3 and TRBJ2-3; 11 bases line up with TRBD2. This CDR3 is 19 amino acids long. The V gene's germline CDR1 is LGHNA and CDR2 YSLEER. The junction had 12 bases not matched to a gene; V was cut back by 0 bases and J by 4 bases. The CDR3 bases are TGCGCCAGCAGCCAAGATTTAGTGTCTAGCGGGAGGAGCGCAGATACGCAGTATTTT. It translates to CASSQDLVSSGRSADTQYF.

V and J are TRBV11-2 and TRBJ2-7; tentative D call: TRBD2 (6 bases). V was cut by 3 bases and J by 1 base, with 13 bases left in between. This CDR3 region has 15 residues. The germline CDR1 and CDR2 sequences are SGHAT and FQNNGV. CDR3 sequence: CASSFLASGSYEQYF. CDR3 nucleotide sequence: TGTGCCAGCAGCTTCCTAGCGTCGGGTTCCTACGAGCAGTACTTC.

This clone was seen more than once but under ten times. The V call is TRBV3-1 (or the pseudogene TRBV3-2), the J call TRBJ2-1; TRBD2 agrees at 8 bases. With V trimmed by 4 bases and J by 13 bases, 18 bases remained unmatched. The CDR3 has 16 amino acids. Germline assignment: CDR1 LGHDT and CDR2 YNNKEL (reference sequence). This chain's CDR3 is CASSPSNPGLAAEQFF. CDR3 nucleotide sequence: TGTGCCAGCAGCCCCTCCAACCCCGGACTAGCCGCCGAACAGTTCTTC.

The chain joins TRBV28 to TRBJ2-3, with 7 bases that match TRBD2. CDR3 length: 15 residues. Germline loops: CDR1 MDHEN, CDR2 SYDVKM. Losses at the gene ends were 3 bases for V and 1 base for J; bases not matched to a gene: 4. The DNA of the CDR3 is TGTGCCAGCAGTTTTGCGGGAGCGGGCACAGATACGCAGTATTTT. This encodes CASSFAGAGTDTQYF.

The chain couples TRBV5-1 to TRBJ2-5; D is unresolved. V was pared by 0 bases and J by 1 base, with 4 bases between. Germline V gene data show CDR1 as SGHRS and CDR2 as YFSETQ. The CDR3 totals 13 residues. CDR3 in amino acids: CASSLDFQETQYF. The CDR3 region has the DNA TGCGCCAGCAGCTTGGACTTCCAAGAGACCCAGTACTTC.